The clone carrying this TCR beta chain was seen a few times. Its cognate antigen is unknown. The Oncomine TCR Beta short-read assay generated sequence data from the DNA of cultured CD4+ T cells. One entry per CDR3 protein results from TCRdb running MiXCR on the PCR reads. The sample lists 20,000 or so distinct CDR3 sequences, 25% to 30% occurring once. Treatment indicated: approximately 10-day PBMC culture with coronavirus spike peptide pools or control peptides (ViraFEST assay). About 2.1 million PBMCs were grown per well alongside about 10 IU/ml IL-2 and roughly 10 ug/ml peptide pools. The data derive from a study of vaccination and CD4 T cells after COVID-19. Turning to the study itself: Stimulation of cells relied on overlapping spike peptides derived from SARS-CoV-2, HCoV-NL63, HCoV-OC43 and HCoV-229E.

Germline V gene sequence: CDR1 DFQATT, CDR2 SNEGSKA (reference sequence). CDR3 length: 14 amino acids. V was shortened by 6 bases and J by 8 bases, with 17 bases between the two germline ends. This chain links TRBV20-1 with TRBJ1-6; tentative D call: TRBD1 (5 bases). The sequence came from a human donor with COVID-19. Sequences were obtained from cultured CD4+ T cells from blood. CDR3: CSAPGFEGYSPLHF. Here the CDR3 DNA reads TGCAGTGCCCCGGGTTTCGAGGGGTATTCACCCCTCCACTTT.